The rows below give T cell receptor beta chains drawn from one sample of a study of T-cell memory formation after mild COVID-19. TCRdb independently ran MiXCR on the 5' RACE reads; one entry per CDR3 protein. The table shows approximately 340,000 distinct CDR3 sequences, with under 15% occurring only once. Sequencing input: PBMCs or a T cell subset sorted from them (not recorded which). The receptors originated from a man between 18 and 29 years old who had mild COVID-19 (a few samples of this study predate the infection). Cell type and time point are not known. Each CDR3 is given with its conserved first and last residue. Fields, in order: D gene, V gene, J gene, CDR3 protein. D genes are given only for firm matches.

d_gene: NA; v_gene: TRBV28; j_gene: TRBJ2-5; CDR3aa: CASNRQQETQYF
d_gene: NA; v_gene: TRBV6-5; j_gene: TRBJ2-3; CDR3aa: CASRQVDWDTQYF
d_gene: TRBD2; v_gene: TRBV7-6; j_gene: TRBJ2-3; CDR3aa: CASSPLAVISSTDTQYF
d_gene: NA; v_gene: TRBV4-1; j_gene: TRBJ1-1; CDR3aa: CASSQAGGLGFTEAFF
d_gene: NA; v_gene: TRBV7-9; j_gene: TRBJ2-1; CDR3aa: CASSLLAKNEQFF
d_gene: NA; v_gene: TRBV12-3/TRBV12-4; j_gene: TRBJ1-3; CDR3aa: CASGMYNSGNTIYF
d_gene: NA; v_gene: TRBV9; j_gene: TRBJ2-1; CDR3aa: CASSVGGAEEQFF
d_gene: NA; v_gene: TRBV4-2; j_gene: TRBJ2-2; CDR3aa: CASSQLGGLTGELFF
d_gene: TRBD1; v_gene: TRBV5-1; j_gene: TRBJ1-2; CDR3aa: CASSLERQGHYGYTF
d_gene: NA; v_gene: TRBV7-2; j_gene: TRBJ2-5; CDR3aa: CASSLGRPVIFQYF
d_gene: TRBD1; v_gene: TRBV29-1; j_gene: TRBJ2-5; CDR3aa: CSVSNWDRRGETQYF
d_gene: NA; v_gene: TRBV11-2; j_gene: TRBJ1-2; CDR3aa: CASSFGWGEPSYGYTF
d_gene: NA; v_gene: TRBV12-3/TRBV12-4; j_gene: TRBJ1-2; CDR3aa: CASRTQGMTYGYTF
d_gene: NA; v_gene: TRBV6-2/TRBV6-3; j_gene: TRBJ1-4; CDR3aa: CASSYPQVPNEKLFF
d_gene: NA; v_gene: TRBV29-1; j_gene: TRBJ1-1; CDR3aa: CSVARVVARGTEAFF
d_gene: TRBD1; v_gene: TRBV7-6; j_gene: TRBJ2-5; CDR3aa: CASSPLGTANQETQYF
d_gene: NA; v_gene: TRBV7-9; j_gene: TRBJ2-3; CDR3aa: CASSSQGWQDTQYF
d_gene: NA; v_gene: TRBV4-2; j_gene: TRBJ1-5; CDR3aa: CASAGPSNQPQHF
d_gene: NA; v_gene: TRBV5-1; j_gene: TRBJ2-7; CDR3aa: CASKAGPPSHEQYF
d_gene: NA; v_gene: TRBV20-1; j_gene: TRBJ2-3; CDR3aa: CSARDPTGPNTQYF
d_gene: NA; v_gene: TRBV29-1; j_gene: TRBJ2-2; CDR3aa: CSVDSGVNTGELFF
d_gene: TRBD1; v_gene: TRBV2; j_gene: TRBJ2-3; CDR3aa: CASSDRVDDSTDTQYF
d_gene: NA; v_gene: TRBV7-6; j_gene: TRBJ2-5; CDR3aa: CASSLERAQETQYF
d_gene: NA; v_gene: TRBV14; j_gene: TRBJ2-1; CDR3aa: CASSLRGPGGRGNEQFF
d_gene: TRBD2; v_gene: TRBV5-1; j_gene: TRBJ2-5; CDR3aa: CASSNLAGGRETQYF
d_gene: TRBD1; v_gene: TRBV4-2; j_gene: TRBJ1-1; CDR3aa: CASSQTGGIYTEAFF
d_gene: NA; v_gene: TRBV5-1; j_gene: TRBJ2-6; CDR3aa: CASSLTGNSGANVLTF
d_gene: NA; v_gene: TRBV20-1; j_gene: TRBJ2-5; CDR3aa: CSANPRGWLGETQYF
d_gene: TRBD1; v_gene: TRBV6-5; j_gene: TRBJ2-7; CDR3aa: CASSYSGQGAGEQYF
d_gene: NA; v_gene: TRBV12-3/TRBV12-4; j_gene: TRBJ1-1; CDR3aa: CASSRTQNTEAFF
d_gene: TRBD2; v_gene: TRBV20-1; j_gene: TRBJ2-1; CDR3aa: CSARDRRGGRIF
d_gene: NA; v_gene: TRBV12-3/TRBV12-4; j_gene: TRBJ1-1; CDR3aa: CASSAWGRRNTEAFF
d_gene: NA; v_gene: TRBV9; j_gene: TRBJ2-5; CDR3aa: CASSVGPTAETQYF
d_gene: NA; v_gene: TRBV29-1; j_gene: TRBJ2-7; CDR3aa: CSVEQAPGEQYF
d_gene: NA; v_gene: TRBV20-1; j_gene: TRBJ1-1; CDR3aa: CKGREATEAFF
d_gene: NA; v_gene: TRBV5-1; j_gene: TRBJ1-4; CDR3aa: CASNPDGATNEKLFF
d_gene: TRBD1; v_gene: TRBV6-2/TRBV6-3; j_gene: TRBJ1-2; CDR3aa: CASIRDRGLRYGYTF
d_gene: NA; v_gene: TRBV6-2/TRBV6-3; j_gene: TRBJ1-5; CDR3aa: CASSFQRWDQPQHF
d_gene: NA; v_gene: TRBV5-1; j_gene: TRBJ2-7; CDR3aa: CASFPYEQYF
d_gene: NA; v_gene: TRBV30; j_gene: TRBJ2-2; CDR3aa: CAWIRGPTGELFF
d_gene: NA; v_gene: TRBV7-2; j_gene: TRBJ2-3; CDR3aa: CASSLEVGPDTQYF
d_gene: TRBD1; v_gene: TRBV24-1; j_gene: TRBJ2-2; CDR3aa: CATSALTGASGTGELFF
d_gene: NA; v_gene: TRBV12-3/TRBV12-4; j_gene: TRBJ1-1; CDR3aa: CASSLIVGTEAFF
d_gene: NA; v_gene: TRBV7-3; j_gene: TRBJ2-5; CDR3aa: CASSLDSFSSQYF
d_gene: NA; v_gene: TRBV12-3/TRBV12-4; j_gene: TRBJ1-1; CDR3aa: CASSLARIWMNTEAFF
d_gene: TRBD1; v_gene: TRBV18; j_gene: TRBJ1-2; CDR3aa: CASSPDRALYGYTF
d_gene: TRBD1; v_gene: TRBV5-1; j_gene: TRBJ1-4; CDR3aa: CASSPATGGDEKLFF
d_gene: NA; v_gene: TRBV5-1; j_gene: TRBJ1-1; CDR3aa: CASTAYLNTEAFF
d_gene: NA; v_gene: TRBV14; j_gene: TRBJ1-1; CDR3aa: CASSRLGGATEAFF